Presented here are 31 T cell receptor beta chains from one specimen sequenced in a study of OX40 agonist ivuxolimab in advanced cancers. Library generation was performed with the immunoSEQ multiplex PCR assay. TCRdb stores this immuneACCESS table with in-frame sequences only. Part of the clones is absent; in the studies checked, under half of the shortfall reflects unresolved V genes, and no reason is known for the rest. The sample has roughly 79,000 clones on record, around 92% of them singletons. Of the sample, around 0.5% falls within the top ten clones. The material sequenced was CD4+ or CD8+ T cells sorted from blood, taken in a trial of the OX40 agonist ivuxolimab. The origin of the receptors is an adult with an advanced solid tumor such as melanoma, head and neck, liver or kidney cancer.

This chain links TRBV5-1 with TRBJ2-7; D tentatively reads TRBD1 or TRBD2 (5 bases each). The CDR3 spans 15 residues. Germline CDR1 SGHRS, CDR2 YFSETQ. Trimming shortened V by 2 bases and J by 5 bases, and 17 bases separated the two germline ends. CDR3: CASSLGTGRLHEQYF. CDR3 sequence (DNA): TGCGCCAGCAGCTTAGGGACGGGTAGGCTCCACGAGCAGTACTTC. Drawing the rest from reference TRBV5-1 and TRBJ2-7, the complete variable domain is KAGVTQTPRYLIKTRGQQVTLSCSPISGHRSVSWYQQTPGQGLQFLFEYFSETQRNKGNFPGRFSGRQFSNSRSEMNVSTLELGDSALYLCASSLGTGRLHEQYFGPGTRLTVT.

This chain connects TRBV7-8 to TRBJ2-6; D is uncertain. CDR1 and CDR2 from the germline V gene are SGHVS and FQNEAQ. V was trimmed by 1 base and J by 2 bases, leaving 3 bases between them. The CDR3 spans 14 residues. The CDR3 is CASSLGPGANVLTF. The CDR3 DNA sequence: TGTGCCAGCAGCTTAGGTCCTGGGGCCAACGTCCTGACTTTC.

Turning to this clone: Other nucleotide sequences from this sample produce the same CDR3. V gene TRBV30 combines with J gene TRBJ2-3; maybe TRBD1 (6 bases). CDR1 is GTSNPN and CDR2 is SVGIG in the germline V gene (reference sequence). There are 11 residues in the CDR3. V lost 3 bases, J lost 6 bases, and 7 bases lay in between. The CDR3 DNA reads as TGTGCCTGGAGGGGGGCCGATACGCAGTATTTT. Translated: CAWRGADTQYF.

This chain joins TRBV19 and TRBJ2-5; 11 nucleotides align to TRBD1. CDR1 and CDR2 from the germline V gene are LNHDA and SQIVND (reference sequence). The CDR3 consists of 16 residues. J gave up 5 bases and V 1 base, and 6 bases lay outside the gene matches. The CDR3 DNA follows: TGTGCCAGTAGTATAGGAGGGACAGGGGGGCGGGAGACCCAGTACTTC. Protein sequence: CASSIGGTGGRETQYF.

This chain connects TRBV7-2 to TRBJ2-7; D is unclear. CDR3 size: 14 residues. The ends were cut back, 1 base at V and 0 bases at J, with 7 bases in the middle. Per the germline V gene, CDR1 is SGHTA and CDR2 is FQGNSA. The CDR3 DNA sequence: TGTGCCAGCAGCTTAGATCGCGGCTCCTACGAGCAGTACTTC. Translating it yields CASSLDRGSYEQYF. The entire variable domain, with the rest obtained from reference TRBV7-2 and TRBJ2-7, is as follows: GAGVSQSPSNKVTEKGKDVELRCDPISGHTALYWYRQSLGQGLEFLIYFQGNSAPDKSGLPSDRFSAERTGGSVSTLTIQRTQQEDSAVYLCASSLDRGSYEQYFGPGTRLTVT.

The CDR3 region is CASSPPNPTTDTQYF. The CDR3 bases are TGTGCCAGCAGTCCCCCCAATCCAACCACAGATACGCAGTATTTT. The chain is built from TRBV28 and TRBJ2-3; the D is unclear. CDR3 length: 15 amino acids. The V gene lost 5 bases and the J gene lost 2 bases, with 14 bases spanning the gap. Germline lookup yields CDR1 MDHEN and CDR2 SYDVKM.

The V and J genes are TRBV19 and TRBJ1-1; tentative D call: TRBD1 (6 bases). Germline assignment: CDR1 LNHDA and CDR2 SQIVND (reference sequence). Deletions cut 3 bases from V and 4 bases from J, with 12 bases between. This CDR3 contains 14 residues. CDR3 sequence reads: CASSMGGAGTEAFF. CDR3 DNA: TGTGCCAGTAGTATGGGGGGGGCGGGCACTGAAGCTTTCTTT.

The rearrangement joins TRBV19 to TRBJ1-2, with D possibly TRBD1 on 6 matching bases. This CDR3 has 13 amino acids. V was shortened by 3 bases and J by 8 bases, with 13 bases between the two germline ends. The V gene's germline CDR1 is LNHDA and CDR2 SQIVND (reference sequence). CDR3 bases: TGTGCCAGTAGTATTCTGGGGGCTCAAGGCTACACCTTC. It translates to CASSILGAQGYTF.

The chain links TRBV28 to TRBJ2-7; D is ambiguous. CDR3 length equals 14 residues. Trimming took off 6 bases at V and 1 base at J, with 13 bases between the two ends. CDR1 MDHEN and CDR2 SYDVKM come from the germline V gene. The CDR3 region is CASRPIQRSYEQYF. The CDR3 nucleotides read TGTGCCAGCAGACCAATCCAGAGATCCTACGAGCAGTACTTC.

The J gene is TRBJ2-3, the V gene TRBV2, with a possible D match to TRBD1 (5 bases). CDR1 is SNHLY, CDR2 FYNNEI, per germline. This CDR3 has 12 residues. V was pared by 10 bases and J by 6 bases, with 14 bases between. CDR3 DNA: TGTGCCACGAGGCAGGGTAGGGATACGCAGTATTTT. It encodes CATRQGRDTQYF.

V gene TRBV19 combines with J gene TRBJ2-1, with D perhaps TRBD2 (6 bases). The CDR3 contains 16 residues. The germline V gene has CDR1 LNHDA and CDR2 SQIVND (reference sequence). Trimming pared 7 bases from V and 10 bases from J, leaving 26 bases between. The CDR3 nucleotides read TGTGCCAGTAACAGCCTCTACGGGGAGGAAGGTGGAGAGCAGTTCTTC. This gives the protein CASNSLYGEEGGEQFF.

This chain links TRBV7-9 with TRBJ2-2; D remains ambiguous. The CDR3 length is 16 residues. Germline V lookup: CDR1 SEHNR, CDR2 FQNEAQ (reference sequence). The germline V and J ends were trimmed by 8 bases and 3 bases, with 19 bases remaining between them. The CDR3 loop reads CASLHTTLEHTGELFF. In nucleotides, the CDR3 is TGTGCCAGCCTCCACACTACCCTCGAACACACCGGGGAGCTGTTTTTT.

The chain carries TRBV5-1 and TRBJ2-3; possible D gene TRBD2, 5 bases. Looked up from germline, CDR1 is SGHRS and CDR2 is YFSETQ. V was trimmed by 1 base and J by 3 bases, leaving 18 bases between them. The CDR3 consists of 17 residues. CDR3 bases: TGCGCCAGCAGCTTGACCCCCGGCGAGCCGGGGACAGATACGCAGTATTTT. Its protein product is CASSLTPGEPGTDTQYF.

The table lists this clone with a count of one. This chain uses TRBV25-1 with TRBJ2-7; D perhaps matches TRBD1 (5 bases). The CDR3 runs 12 residues. Germline V lookup: CDR1 MGHDK, CDR2 SYGVNS. V dropped 10 bases and J dropped 0 bases, with 10 bases sitting between them. DNA of the CDR3: TGTGCCACGCAGGGTCCCTCCTACGAGCAGTACTTC. Protein: CATQGPSYEQYF.

In its sample, this clone was seen once. The rearrangement joins TRBV2 to TRBJ2-6; D may match TRBD1 or TRBD2 (5 bases each). Germline lookup yields CDR1 SNHLY and CDR2 FYNNEI. This CDR3 has 17 residues. Trimming took off 4 bases at V and 0 bases at J, with 13 bases between the two ends. Here the CDR3 DNA reads TGTGCCAGCAGTGGGGACGCAGGCAGCTCTGGGGCCAACGTCCTGACTTTC. It specifies CASSGDAGSSGANVLTF.

The genes are TRBV9 and TRBJ2-7, with unresolved D. This CDR3 comprises 16 residues. Between the trimmed V and J ends, which lost 0 bases and 2 bases, there was a span of 15 bases. The germline gives CDR1 SGDLS, CDR2 YYNGEE. CDR3 in amino acids: CASSVEAAPIPYEQYF. The DNA of the CDR3 is TGTGCCAGCAGCGTAGAAGCAGCCCCCATCCCCTACGAGCAGTACTTC.

This chain links TRBV5-1 with TRBJ1-5; the D is unclear. This CDR3 spans 15 amino acids. Trimming took 0 bases from V and 2 from J, leaving 9 bases between them. Per the germline V gene, CDR1 is SGHRS and CDR2 is YFSETQ. In DNA form, the CDR3 reads TGCGCCAGCAGCTTGGACGGGTTTGGCAATCAGCCCCAGCATTTT. Encoded protein: CASSLDGFGNQPQHF.

The J gene is TRBJ2-5, the V gene TRBV4-3; D not resolved. The CDR3 contains 15 residues. CDR1 and CDR2 (germline): LGHNA, YSLEER. The V and J ends lost 1 base and 1 base respectively, with 10 bases between them. The CDR3 DNA follows: TGCGCCAGCAGCCAAGGACTGGCGACCCAAGAGACCCAGTACTTC. This codes for CASSQGLATQETQYF.

The chain uses TRBV11-3 and TRBJ2-1; possibly TRBD1 for D (6 bases). CDR3 length: 15 residues. Trimming took off 5 bases at V and 8 bases at J, with 19 bases between the two ends. The germline gives CDR1 SGHNT, CDR2 YENEEA. The CDR3 DNA sequence: TGTGCCAGCAGCCCAACAATTCAGGGGTCCGATGAGCAGTTCTTC. It codes for CASSPTIQGSDEQFF. The full variable domain, with the rest looked up from reference TRBV11-3 and TRBJ2-1, is EAGVVQSPRYKIIEKKQPVAFWCNPISGHNTLYWYLQNLGQGPELLIRYENEEAVDDSQLPKDRFSAERLKGVDSTLKIQPAELGDSAVYLCASSPTIQGSDEQFFGPGTRLTVL.

A single count supports this clone. The V call is TRBV5-3, the J call TRBJ2-4; 12 nucleotides agree with TRBD1. TRBV5-3 is sorted into the ORF group, with uncertain function. Trimming at V came to 4 bases and at J to 1 base, leaving 18 bases not matched to a gene. There are 21 residues in the CDR3. CDR3 protein: CARSIGSAGQGAVVAKNIQYF. DNA for the CDR3: TGTGCCAGAAGCATTGGAAGTGCGGGACAGGGGGCTGTGGTGGCCAAAAACATTCAGTACTTC.

The chain joins TRBV29-1 to TRBJ1-2; no clear D gene. This CDR3 region has 13 residues. The germline V gene has CDR1 SQVTM and CDR2 ANQGSEA. The V gene lost 0 bases and the J gene lost 4 bases, with 9 bases spanning the gap. CDR3 in amino acids: CSVEDRAAYGYTF. The CDR3 region has the DNA TGCAGCGTTGAAGATCGGGCTGCCTATGGCTACACCTTC.

The V gene is TRBV7-3, the J gene TRBJ2-2; perhaps TRBD1 as D (6 bases). The germline V and J ends were trimmed by 5 bases and 3 bases, with 16 bases remaining between them. CDR3 length: 16 amino acids. Germline CDR1 and CDR2: SGHTA and FQGTGA. The CDR3 nucleotides read TGTGCCAGCAGCCCCCCCGAGGGGGTGTACACCGGGGAGCTGTTTTTT. Protein product: CASSPPEGVYTGELFF. Full variable domain (rest looked up from reference TRBV7-3 and TRBJ2-2): GAGVSQTPSNKVTEKGKYVELRCDPISGHTALYWYRQSLGQGPEFLIYFQGTGAADDSGLPNDRFFAVRPEGSVSTLKIQRTERGDSAVYLCASSPPEGVYTGELFFGEGSRLTVL.

The table lists this clone with a count of one. This chain uses TRBV6-1 with TRBJ2-7; TRBD2 matches 11 bases. V trimming: 4 bases; J trimming: 7 bases; junction bases outside the gene matches: 12. Germline-derived CDR1 and CDR2 are MNHNS and SASEGT. The CDR3 has 16 residues. The CDR3 reads CASSGPGTSGRGEQYF. CDR3 in DNA: TGTGCCAGCAGTGGCCCCGGGACTAGCGGTAGAGGAGAGCAGTACTTC.

The chain is built from TRBV19 and TRBJ1-1, with D possibly being TRBD1 (5 bases). The germline gives CDR1 LNHDA, CDR2 SQIVND (reference sequence). The CDR3 consists of 13 residues. V dropped 2 bases and J dropped 4 bases, with 8 bases sitting between them. CDR3 sequence: CASSIRRGTEAFF. Written as DNA, the CDR3 is TGTGCCAGTAGTATAAGGAGGGGCACTGAAGCTTTCTTT.

The genes are TRBV11-3 and TRBJ1-1; the match to TRBD1 covers 9 bases. CDR1 and CDR2 from the germline V gene are SGHNT and YENEEA. After removal of 3 bases from V and 3 bases from J, the junction contained 8 bases not matched to a gene. This CDR3 region has 16 residues. The chain's CDR3 is CASSLGTGGADTEAFF. The CDR3 DNA follows: TGTGCCAGCAGCTTGGGAACAGGGGGCGCCGACACTGAAGCTTTCTTT.

The chain combines TRBV2 with TRBJ2-1; D is tentatively TRBD1 or TRBD2 (6 bases each). Germline values: CDR1 SNHLY, CDR2 FYNNEI. The ends were cut back, 7 bases at V and 7 bases at J, with 20 bases in the middle. This CDR3 region has 15 residues. CDR3 bases: TGTGCCAGCACCTTAGGGGGGTTTGGTGAAAATGAGCAGTTCTTC. Its translation is CASTLGGFGENEQFF.

The chain has TRBV4-1 and TRBJ1-5, with 7 bases fitting TRBD1. Germline V lookup: CDR1 MGHRA, CDR2 YSYEKL. CDR3 length equals 15 residues. J was trimmed by 2 bases and V by 7 bases; bases with no gene match: 8. CDR3 loop: CASTRGAGGNQPQHF. The DNA of the CDR3 is TGCGCCAGCACCAGGGGGGCTGGGGGCAATCAGCCCCAGCATTTT.

The gene calls are TRBV29-1 and TRBJ1-2; the D gene is possibly TRBD1 (5 bases). CDR1 is SQVTM and CDR2 is ANQGSEA in the germline V gene. The CDR3 contains 12 residues. V was cut by 3 bases and J by 2 bases, with 7 bases left in between. The CDR3 loop reads CSVDRGNYGYTF. CDR3 in DNA: TGCAGCGTTGACCGGGGGAACTATGGCTACACCTTC.

The chain has TRBV7-2 and TRBJ2-1; 8 nucleotides align to TRBD2. V shed 5 bases and J 8 bases; nucleotides not matched to a gene: 5. The CDR3 is 13 residues long. CDR1 SGHTA and CDR2 FQGNSA come from the germline V gene. The CDR3 region is CASSPNGRDEQFF. CDR3 nucleotide sequence: TGTGCCAGCAGCCCTAACGGGAGGGATGAGCAGTTCTTC.

J is TRBJ2-7 and V is TRBV14, with D tentatively TRBD2 (5 bases). The CDR3 loop spans 17 amino acids. Germline CDR1 reads SGHDN; CDR2 reads FVKESK. V gave up 2 bases and J gave up 0 bases, with 17 bases separating them. The CDR3 coding sequence is TGTGCCAGCAGCCAAACCAATTCGCGGAGCGGCTCCTACGAGCAGTACTTC. This gives the protein CASSQTNSRSGSYEQYF.

For the CDR3, the DNA is TGCAGCGTTGAAGATCTAGGGGTTAACTATGGCTACACCTTC. Its protein is CSVEDLGVNYGYTF. V gene TRBV29-1 combines with J gene TRBJ1-2; a weak D match, TRBD1 (5 bases). Germline CDR1 SQVTM, CDR2 ANQGSEA. The CDR3 is 14 amino acids. The V and J ends lost 0 bases and 1 base respectively, with 9 bases between them.